A single sample gave rise to the 15 T cell receptor beta chains below, sequenced in a study of T cells in Graves' hyperthyroidism and ophthalmopathy. Amplified TCR beta CDR3 regions came from RNA transcripts. In the first-round RT-PCR of the TCR CDR3, the HTBI primer set was used. MiXCR was run by TCRdb on the multiplex PCR reads, yielding one entry per CDR3 protein. The sample includes 300,000 to 400,000 distinct CDR3 sequences, roughly 18% of them seen just once. Sequencing used blood. The receptors were sampled from a woman in her forties or fifties with Graves' hyperthyroidism.

The V call is TRBV30, the J call TRBJ1-1; the D gene is possibly TRBD1 (5 bases). The CDR3 runs to 13 residues. Germline assignment: CDR1 GTSNPN and CDR2 SVGIG (reference sequence). V was shortened by 5 bases and J by 6 bases, with 16 bases between the two germline ends. The CDR3 bases are TGTGCCTGGGACTACTTTGGGGGAGCTGAAGCTTTCTTT. Encoded protein: CAWDYFGGAEAFF.

This clonotype was seen more than once but under ten times. V is TRBV20-1 and J is TRBJ2-5; D is possibly TRBD2 (5 bases). Between the trimmed V and J ends, which lost 0 bases and 8 bases, there was a span of 16 bases. Germline V gives CDR1 DFQATT, CDR2 SNEGSKA (reference sequence). The CDR3 has 14 amino acids. In DNA form, the CDR3 reads TGCAGTGCTAGAGATCTCAGCGGTCCCGGAACCCAGTACTTC. Its translation: CSARDLSGPGTQYF.

This clonotype was recorded many times. V and J are TRBV20-1 and TRBJ2-4; D uncertain. Trimming left V 0 bases short and J 8 bases short, with 17 bases between. CDR1 and CDR2 (germline): DFQATT, SNEGSKA (reference sequence). The CDR3 loop spans 15 amino acids. The CDR3 loop is CSARDPREFKHIQYF. The DNA of the CDR3 is TGCAGTGCTAGAGATCCAAGGGAATTTAAGCACATTCAGTACTTC.

In this sample, this clonotype turned up many times. The V gene is TRBV11-2, the J gene TRBJ2-7; a possible D gene is TRBD2 (5 bases). The CDR3 is 13 amino acids. V was trimmed by 3 bases and J by 2 bases, leaving 8 bases between them. The germline CDR1 and CDR2 sequences are SGHAT and FQNNGV. The CDR3 is CASSFGLTYEQYF. For the CDR3, the DNA is TGTGCCAGCAGCTTCGGACTGACCTACGAGCAGTACTTC. Full variable domain (outside the CDR3, taken from reference TRBV11-2 and TRBJ2-7): EAGVAQSPRYKIIEKRQSVAFWCNPISGHATLYWYQQILGQGPKLLIQFQNNGVVDDSQLPKDRFSAERLKGVDSTLKIQPAKLEDSAVYLCASSFGLTYEQYFGPGTRLTVT.

The chain recombines TRBV9 with TRBJ2-3; 12 nucleotides match TRBD2. This CDR3 has 17 residues. Germline CDR1 is SGDLS and CDR2 is YYNGEE. Losses at the gene ends were 2 bases for V and 4 bases for J; bases not matched to a gene: 8. DNA for the CDR3: TGTGCCAGCAGCGTCTCGACCGGGACTAGCGGGTCAGATACGCAGTATTTT. It codes for CASSVSTGTSGSDTQYF.

Worth noting for this clonotype: An end of the junction differs from the germline gene, which may be a read error. The chain recombines TRBV11-2 with TRBJ2-3; the match to TRBD2 covers 7 bases. This CDR3 has 17 residues. Germline CDR1 reads SGHAT; CDR2 reads FQNNGV. Here the CDR3 DNA reads TGTGCCAACAGCCCCGGACCTAGCGGTCTCAGCACAGATACGCAGTATTTT. This translates into CANSPGPSGLSTDTQYF. The full variable domain, rest sourced from reference TRBV11-2 and TRBJ2-3, is EAGVAQSPRYKIIEKRQSVAFWCNPISGHATLYWYQQILGQGPKLLIQFQNNGVVDDSQLPKDRFSAERLKGVDSTLKIQPAKLEDSAVYLCANSPGPSGLSTDTQYFGPGTRLTVL.

This clonotype showed up just a few times. In DNA form, the CDR3 reads TGTGCCAGCAGCCCGCACGACGAGTGGTCCAATGAGCAGTTCTTC. Encoded protein: CASSPHDEWSNEQFF. V gene TRBV9 combines with J gene TRBJ2-1; D gene ambiguous. The CDR3 covers 15 residues. Trimming shortened V by 4 bases and J by 6 bases, and 17 bases separated the two germline ends. Germline V gene lookup returns CDR1 SGDLS and CDR2 YYNGEE.

This clonotype has ten or more counts. The chain is built from TRBV20-1 and TRBJ2-1, with TRBD2 identical over 11 bases. V shed 1 base, J shed 2 bases, and the junction held 4 bases outside the gene matches. Germline loops: CDR1 DFQATT, CDR2 SNEGSKA (reference sequence). The CDR3 has 16 residues. The chain's CDR3 is CSARGGTSGAYNEQFF. The CDR3, as DNA: TGCAGTGCTAGAGGGGGGACTAGCGGAGCCTACAATGAGCAGTTCTTC.

This clonotype came up many times. The V gene is TRBV6-5, the J gene TRBJ2-5; TRBD2 matches 9 bases. Trimming at V came to 2 bases and at J to 5 bases, leaving 6 bases not matched to a gene. Germline V gene sequence: CDR1 MNHEY, CDR2 SVGAGI. This CDR3 is 15 amino acids long. For the CDR3, the DNA is TGTGCCAGCAGTTACAATAGCGGGAGATCGGAGACCCAGTACTTC. This gives the protein CASSYNSGRSETQYF.

This clonotype appeared once. The V call is TRBV7-3, the J call TRBJ2-3; TRBD2 aligns across 11 bases. The germline CDR1 and CDR2 sequences are SGHTA and FQGTGA. V was clipped by 5 bases and J by 3 bases; unmatched bases: 4. CDR3 length equals 15 residues. Written as DNA, the CDR3 is TGTGCCAGCAGCGCGACTAGCGGGAAAACAGATACGCAGTATTTT. It yields the protein CASSATSGKTDTQYF.

This sequence joins TRBV7-9 and TRBJ2-2; D gene uncertain. Germline CDR1 and CDR2: SEHNR and FQNEAQ (reference sequence). The CDR3 is 14 residues long. V was cut by 8 bases and J by 0 bases, with 10 bases left in between. The CDR3 loop reads CASDLGSNTGELFF. The CDR3 DNA reads TGTGCCAGCGATCTGGGTTCGAACACCGGGGAGCTGTTTTTT.

This clonotype appeared a few times. The J gene is TRBJ2-1, the V gene TRBV28, with D tentatively TRBD2 (6 bases). Germline assignment: CDR1 MDHEN and CDR2 SYDVKM. The V end lost 7 bases, the J end lost 9 bases, and 16 bases lay between the germline ends. This CDR3 has 13 residues. The CDR3 region is CASTWTNSGEQFF. The CDR3 nucleotides are TGTGCCAGCACCTGGACTAATTCGGGTGAGCAGTTCTTC.

This clonotype was counted a few times. V and J are TRBV20-1 and TRBJ2-5; 7 bases fit TRBD2. In germline, CDR1 is DFQATT, CDR2 SNEGSKA (reference sequence). V trimming: 3 bases; J trimming: 0 bases; junction bases outside the gene matches: 4. This CDR3 region has 14 residues. CDR3 in amino acids: CSASRRGDQETQYF. For the CDR3, the DNA is TGCAGTGCTAGTAGACGGGGGGACCAAGAGACCCAGTACTTC.

This clonotype appeared many times. The chain couples TRBV10-3 to TRBJ2-3; tentative D call: TRBD1 (5 bases). The germline V gene has CDR1 ENHRY and CDR2 SYGVKD. V was cut by 3 bases and J by 2 bases, with 9 bases left in between. This CDR3 region has 14 residues. The chain's CDR3 is CAISEQVITDTQYF. In DNA, the CDR3 is TGTGCCATCAGTGAACAGGTGATCACAGATACGCAGTATTTT.

This clonotype showed up just a few times. The V and J genes are TRBV11-2 and TRBJ2-2, with TRBD2 identical over 8 bases. V shed 3 bases, J shed 6 bases, and the junction held 6 bases outside the gene matches. The V gene's germline CDR1 is SGHAT and CDR2 FQNNGV. The length of the CDR3 is 15 residues. The CDR3 spells CASSFPGLASGELFF. CDR3 DNA sequence: TGTGCCAGCAGCTTTCCAGGACTAGCATCCGGGGAGCTGTTTTTT.